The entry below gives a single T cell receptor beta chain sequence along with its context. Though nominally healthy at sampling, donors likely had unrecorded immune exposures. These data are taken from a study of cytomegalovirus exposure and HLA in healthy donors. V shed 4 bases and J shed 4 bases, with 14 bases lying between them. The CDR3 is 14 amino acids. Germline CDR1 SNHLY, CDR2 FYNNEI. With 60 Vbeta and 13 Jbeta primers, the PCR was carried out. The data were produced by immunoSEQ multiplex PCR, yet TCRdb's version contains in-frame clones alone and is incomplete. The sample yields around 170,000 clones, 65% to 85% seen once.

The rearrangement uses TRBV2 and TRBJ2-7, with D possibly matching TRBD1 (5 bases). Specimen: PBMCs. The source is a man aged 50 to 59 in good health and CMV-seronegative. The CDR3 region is CASSVGLGAYEQYF. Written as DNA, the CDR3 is TGTGCCAGCAGTGTCGGTCTAGGGGCTTACGAGCAGTACTTC.